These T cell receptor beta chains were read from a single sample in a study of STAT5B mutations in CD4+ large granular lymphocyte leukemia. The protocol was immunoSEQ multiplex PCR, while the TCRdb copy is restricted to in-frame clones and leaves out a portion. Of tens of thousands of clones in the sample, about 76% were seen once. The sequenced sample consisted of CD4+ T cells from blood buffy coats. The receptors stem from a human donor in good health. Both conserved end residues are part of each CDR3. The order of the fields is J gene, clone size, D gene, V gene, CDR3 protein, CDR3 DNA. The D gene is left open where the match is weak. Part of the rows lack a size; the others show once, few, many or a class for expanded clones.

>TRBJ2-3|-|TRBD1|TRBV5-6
CASSLGDRGITDTQYF
TGTGCCAGCAGCTTGGGGGACAGGGGGATCACAGATACGCAGTATTTT
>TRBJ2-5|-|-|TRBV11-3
CASSAGRQETQYF
TGTGCCAGCTCCGCGGGCAGGCAAGAGACCCAGTACTTC
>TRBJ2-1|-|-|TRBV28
CASKGYLNEQFF
TGTGCCAGCAAAGGCTACTTGAATGAGCAGTTCTTC
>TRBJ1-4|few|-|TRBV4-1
CASSHLGNREKLFF
TGCGCCAGCAGCCACCTCGGTAACCGTGAAAAACTGTTTTTT
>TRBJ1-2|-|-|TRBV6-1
CASRAGQGYYGYTF
TGTGCCAGTAGGGCGGGGCAGGGGTACTATGGCTACACCTTC
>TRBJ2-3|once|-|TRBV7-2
CASSLARTDTQYF
TGTGCCAGCAGCTTAGCGCGGACAGATACGCAGTATTTT
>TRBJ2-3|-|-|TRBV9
CASSVASDTDTQYF
TGTGCCAGCAGCGTAGCGTCAGATACAGATACGCAGTATTTT
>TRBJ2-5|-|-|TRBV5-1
CASSLGLQETQYF
TGCGCCAGCAGCTTGGGGCTTCAAGAGACCCAGTACTTC
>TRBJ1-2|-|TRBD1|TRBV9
CASSDRAAGGYTF
TGTGCCAGCAGTGACAGGGCGGCGGGGGGCTACACCTTC
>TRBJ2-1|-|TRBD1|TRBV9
CASSGRTGDEQFF
TGTGCCAGCAGCGGTCGAACAGGGGACGAGCAGTTCTTC
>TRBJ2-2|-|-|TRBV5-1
CASSLVTAPNTGELFF
TGCGCCAGCAGCTTGGTGACAGCTCCCAACACCGGGGAGCTGTTTTTT
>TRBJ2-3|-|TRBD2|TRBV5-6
CASSWTSGGTDTQYF
TGTGCCAGCAGCTGGACTAGCGGGGGCACAGATACGCAGTATTTT
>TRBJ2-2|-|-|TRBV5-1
CASSFRDGGGELFF
TGCGCCAGCAGCTTCCGGGACGGTGGCGGGGAGCTGTTTTTT
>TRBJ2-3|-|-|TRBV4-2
CASSQDTTSTDTQYF
TGTGCCAGCAGCCAAGATACAACTAGCACAGATACGCAGTATTTT
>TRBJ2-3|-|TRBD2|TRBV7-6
CASSFASGGVDTQYF
TGTGCCAGCAGCTTTGCTAGCGGGGGGGTAGATACGCAGTATTTT
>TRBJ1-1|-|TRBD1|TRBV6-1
CASSEAPGGGTEAFF
TGTGCCAGCAGTGAAGCCCCAGGGGGCGGCACTGAAGCTTTCTTT
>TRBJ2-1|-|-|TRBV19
CATCQGLDYNEQFF
TGTGCCACCTGCCAGGGACTTGATTACAATGAGCAGTTCTTC
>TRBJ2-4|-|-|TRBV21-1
CASSKGLTGLENIQYF
TGTGCCAGCAGCAAAGGACTGACAGGGCTCGAAAACATTCAGTACTTC
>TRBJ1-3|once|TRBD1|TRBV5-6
CASSLQGEHTIYF
TGTGCCAGCAGCTTGCAGGGGGAGCACACCATATATTTT
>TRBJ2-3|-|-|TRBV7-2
CASSLESDAGRADTQYF
TGTGCCAGCAGCTTAGAGTCAGATGCAGGGCGGGCAGATACGCAGTATTTT
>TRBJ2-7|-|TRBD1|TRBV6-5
CASSRTGAYEQYF
TGTGCCAGCAGTCGCACAGGGGCCTACGAGCAGTACTTC
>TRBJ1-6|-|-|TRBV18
CASSQGGGGNNSPLHF
TGTGCCAGCTCCCAAGGGGGAGGAGGGAATAATTCACCCCTCCACTTT
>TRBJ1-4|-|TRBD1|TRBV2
CASNGQGVGEKLFF
TGTGCCAGCAACGGACAGGGGGTTGGCGAAAAACTGTTTTTT
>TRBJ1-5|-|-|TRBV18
CASSQGQPRGNQPQHF
TGTGCCAGCTCACAGGGACAACCCAGGGGCAATCAGCCCCAGCATTTT
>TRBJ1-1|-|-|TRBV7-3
CASSLDPGDTEAFF
TGTGCCAGCAGCTTAGACCCAGGGGACACTGAAGCTTTCTTT
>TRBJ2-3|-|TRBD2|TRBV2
CASSNPRASGGASTDTQYF
TGTGCCAGCAGTAACCCTCGGGCTAGCGGGGGAGCAAGCACAGATACGCAGTATTTT
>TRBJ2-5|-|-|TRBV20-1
CSAFGKTQYF
TGCAGTGCTTTCGGGAAGACCCAGTACTTC
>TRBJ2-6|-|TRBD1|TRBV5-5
CASSPWTGSFSGANVLTF
TGTGCCAGCAGCCCGTGGACAGGGTCCTTCTCTGGGGCCAACGTCCTGACTTTC
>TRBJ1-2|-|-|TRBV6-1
CASSGEGAGPTYGYTF
TGTGCCAGCAGTGGGGAAGGGGCTGGGCCTACTTATGGCTACACCTTC
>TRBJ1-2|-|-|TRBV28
CASSLNRNYGYTF
TGTGCCAGCAGTTTAAACAGAAACTATGGCTACACCTTC
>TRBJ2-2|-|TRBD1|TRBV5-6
CASSLGPDRVGTGELFF
TGTGCCAGCAGCTTGGGTCCGGACAGGGTAGGCACCGGGGAGCTGTTTTTT
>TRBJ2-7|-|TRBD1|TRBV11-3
CASRHGQGALDEQYF
TGTGCCAGCAGGCACGGACAGGGGGCGCTTGACGAGCAGTACTTC
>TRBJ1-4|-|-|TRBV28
CASSVSTNEKLFF
TGTGCCAGCAGTGTCTCAACTAATGAAAAACTGTTTTTT
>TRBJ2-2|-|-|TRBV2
CASSPRGVGTGELFF
TGTGCCAGCAGCCCAAGGGGGGTCGGGACCGGGGAGCTGTTTTTT
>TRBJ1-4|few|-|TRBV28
CASSSESGVNEKLFF
TGTGCCAGCAGTTCCGAGTCAGGCGTTAATGAAAAACTGTTTTTT
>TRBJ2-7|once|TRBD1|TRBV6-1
CASSEWDRGMYEQYF
TGTGCCAGCAGTGAGTGGGACAGGGGTATGTACGAGCAGTACTTC
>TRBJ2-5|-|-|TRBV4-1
CASSQPDGGGETQYF
TGCGCCAGCAGCCAGCCAGACGGAGGTGGAGAGACCCAGTACTTC
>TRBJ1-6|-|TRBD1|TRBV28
CASTNYRGGANSPLHF
TGTGCCAGCACCAACTACAGGGGAGGGGCAAATTCACCCCTCCACTTT
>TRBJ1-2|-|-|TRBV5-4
CASSFGGQRIYGYTF
TGTGCCAGCAGCTTTGGTGGACAGCGGATCTATGGCTACACCTTC
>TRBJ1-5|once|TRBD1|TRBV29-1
CSVGQGGLQPQHF
TGCAGCGTTGGGCAGGGGGGTCTTCAGCCCCAGCATTTT
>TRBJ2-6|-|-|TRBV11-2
CASSFAGANVLTF
TGTGCCAGCAGCTTCGCCGGGGCCAACGTCCTGACTTTC
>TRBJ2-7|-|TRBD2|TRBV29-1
CSVTSGSSYEQYF
TGCAGCGTTACTAGCGGTAGCTCCTACGAGCAGTACTTC
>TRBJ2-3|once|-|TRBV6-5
CASKGGTDTQYF
TGTGCCAGCAAGGGGGGCACAGATACGCAGTATTTT
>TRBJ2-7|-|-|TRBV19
CASSEGVYEQYF
TGTGCCAGTAGTGAGGGGGTCTACGAGCAGTACTTC
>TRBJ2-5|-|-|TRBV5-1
CASSSMTTPEGTQYF
TGCGCCAGCAGCTCTATGACGACACCCGAAGGGACCCAGTACTTC
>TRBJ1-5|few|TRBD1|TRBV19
CASNDRGRQPQHF
TGTGCCAGTAACGACAGGGGTAGACAGCCCCAGCATTTT